This T cell receptor (beta chain) was retrieved from a study of T-cell reconstitution after alpha-beta-depleted transplantation in children. The TCRbeta library was prepared with unique molecular identifiers. MiXCR, run by TCRdb on the PCR reads, gives a single entry per CDR3 protein. The table shows 700,000 to 850,000 distinct CDR3 sequences, with about 15% occurring only once. This clonotype has a count of ten or more. This material consisted of PBMCs, mostly from graft donor cells, taken 360 days after TCRalphabeta/CD19-depleted stem cell transplant. The receptor was derived from a male patient aged 10 to 17 who had a stem cell transplant for acute lymphoblastic leukemia, so the T cells may come from the graft donor.

The CDR3 DNA reads TGCGCCAGCAGCCGAGGTCGACTAGCGGGAGTATGGTCCTACAATGAGCAGTTCTTC. Amino acids: CASSRGRLAGVWSYNEQFF. The genes are TRBV4-1 and TRBJ2-1; 12 bases match TRBD2. V shed 4 bases and J 1 base; nucleotides not matched to a gene: 11. The CDR3 has 19 amino acids. Per the germline V gene, CDR1 is MGHRA and CDR2 is YSYEKL.